A selection of T cell receptor beta chains follows, all from one sample in a study of blood T cell repertoires in COVID-19. Only in-frame clones appear in the TCRdb table, and some are missing; sequencing was by immunoSEQ multiplex PCR. The table lists approximately 110,000 clones, 82% of them singletons. The sequenced sample consisted of peripheral blood. Every receptor here comes from a man between 65 and 85 years old with acute or convalescent COVID-19. Each CDR3 is given with its conserved first and last residue. The D gene is left open where the match is weak. Size tells how often a clone was seen (once, few, many) or the class of an expanded clone, and some rows leave it out.

V	J	D	length	size	DNA	CDR3
TRBV6-5	TRBJ2-3	-	13	-	TGTGCCAGCAGCAGACAGGGCACAGATACGCAGTATTTT	CASSRQGTDTQYF
TRBV6-6	TRBJ1-5	TRBD1	14	-	TGTGCCAGCAGCGGACAGGGGTTCCTTCAGCCCCAGCATTTT	CASSGQGFLQPQHF
TRBV28	TRBJ1-4	-	17	few	TGTGCCAGCAAGAAGCAGGTGTGGGCTCGGGGTGGTGAAAAACTGTTTTTT	CASKKQVWARGGEKLFF
TRBV6-5	TRBJ2-7	TRBD1	15	-	TGTGCCAGCAGACAACCCGGGACAGGGACCTACGAGCAGTACTTC	CASRQPGTGTYEQYF
TRBV11-3	TRBJ2-4	-	13	-	TGTGCCAGCAGCTTAGGAGGGAACAACATTCAGTACTTC	CASSLGGNNIQYF
TRBV27	TRBJ2-2	-	14	once	TGTGCCAGCACCAAAGACAGTAATCCCGGGGAGCTGTTTTTT	CASTKDSNPGELFF
TRBV19	TRBJ1-5	-	13	-	TGTGCCAGTAGTATGGGGCGGAATCAGCCCCAGCATTTT	CASSMGRNQPQHF
TRBV6-1	TRBJ1-3	TRBD1	18	-	TGTGCCAGCAGTGGCTTACCCCGCCATGACAGGGGTTGGGACACCATATATTTT	CASSGLPRHDRGWDTIYF
TRBV2	TRBJ1-5	-	15	-	TGTGCCAGCAGTGAATTCGGAGGGGAGGGTCAGCCCCAGCATTTT	CASSEFGGEGQPQHF
TRBV2	TRBJ2-1	-	16	-	TGTGCCAGCAGACTAACAGGTTTTGCGGGATACAATGAGCAGTTCTTC	CASRLTGFAGYNEQFF
TRBV5-6	TRBJ1-2	-	15	-	TGTGCCAGCAGCCCGAGGACTCGGGCCGACTATGGCTACACCTTC	CASSPRTRADYGYTF
TRBV11-2	TRBJ1-1	-	14	-	TGTGCCAGCAGCTTAGATCGAGTGCCTAATGAAGCTTTCTTT	CASSLDRVPNEAFF
TRBV5-1	TRBJ1-4	-	14	-	TGCGCCAGCAGCTTGGGCAGGGGCGGTGAAAAACTGTTTTTT	CASSLGRGGEKLFF
TRBV6-1	TRBJ1-5	-	14	-	TGTGCCAGCAGTGAAAGTACCTACAATCAGCCCCAGCATTTT	CASSESTYNQPQHF
TRBV19	TRBJ1-1	TRBD1	14	-	TGTGCCAGTAGTCTGACAGGGCGGAACACTGAAGCTTTCTTT	CASSLTGRNTEAFF